Presented here are 15 T cell receptor beta chains from one specimen sequenced in a study of T-cell memory formation after mild COVID-19. TCRdb used MiXCR to reprocess the 5' RACE reads, holding one entry per CDR3 protein. The sample comprises 270,000 or so distinct CDR3 sequences, under 20% of which are singletons, and around 23% rests with the top ten. Sequencing was carried out using PBMCs or a T cell subset sorted from them (not recorded which). The receptors were sampled from a man younger than 35 who had mild COVID-19 (a few samples of this study predate the infection). Cell type and time point are not known.

The chain is built from TRBV20-1 and TRBJ2-2; D not resolved. The CDR3 contains 13 residues. Deletions cut 2 bases from V and 2 bases from J, with 6 bases between. In germline, CDR1 is DFQATT, CDR2 SNEGSKA (reference sequence). The CDR3 reads CSARNENTGELFF. The CDR3 bases are TGCAGTGCTAGAAACGAAAACACCGGGGAGCTGTTTTTT.

This clonotype was counted between two and nine times. The chain carries TRBV15 and TRBJ2-4; TRBD1 matches 8 bases. The germline gives CDR1 LNHNV, CDR2 YYDKDF (reference sequence). The CDR3 extends over 15 amino acids. Trimming removed 0 bases from V and 8 bases from J; junction bases left unmatched: 6. CDR3 protein: CATSREPDRVDIQYF. CDR3 nucleotides: TGTGCCACCAGCAGAGAACCGGACAGGGTAGACATTCAGTACTTC.

V gene TRBV6-5 combines with J gene TRBJ1-2; no firm D call. The V gene lost 5 bases and the J gene lost 0 bases, with 10 bases spanning the gap. The germline V gene encodes CDR1 MNHEY and CDR2 SVGAGI. The CDR3 loop spans 14 amino acids. The CDR3 sequence is CASSRVGANYGYTF. CDR3 DNA: TGTGCCAGCAGTAGGGTCGGGGCTAACTATGGCTACACCTTC.

This clonotype was observed a few times. V is TRBV6-6 and J is TRBJ2-3; TRBD1 might be the D (5 bases). The CDR3 covers 12 residues. Between the trimmed V and J ends, which lost 6 bases and 6 bases, there was a span of 10 bases. Looked up from germline, CDR1 is MNHNY and CDR2 is SVGAGI (reference sequence). The CDR3 loop is CASRSGSDTQYF. The CDR3 region has the DNA TGTGCCAGCAGGTCAGGGTCCGATACGCAGTATTTT.

V usage is TRBV7-9 and J usage is TRBJ1-2; the D is unclear. In germline, CDR1 is SEHNR, CDR2 FQNEAQ (reference sequence). Trimming took 4 bases from V and 8 from J, leaving 8 bases between them. This CDR3 contains 11 residues. CDR3 loop: CASSSLEGYTF. The CDR3 region has the DNA TGTGCCAGCAGCTCCCTGGAAGGCTACACCTTC.

The J gene is TRBJ2-1, the V gene TRBV29-1, with D hard to call. The CDR3 is made up of 10 amino acids. Germline V gives CDR1 SQVTM, CDR2 ANQGSEA. The ends were cut back, 3 bases at V and 11 bases at J, with 8 bases in the middle. The CDR3 protein is CSVEKSQQFF. The CDR3 DNA follows: TGCAGCGTTGAGAAGAGCCAGCAGTTCTTC.

The chain joins TRBV7-2 to TRBJ1-2; 10 bases are shared with TRBD1. This CDR3 is 15 amino acids long. Germline CDR1 SGHTA, CDR2 FQGNSA. The V gene end was trimmed by 4 bases and the J gene end by 8 bases; junction bases not matched to a gene: 10. CDR3 amino acids: CASSWVRDRGDGYTF. CDR3 sequence (DNA): TGTGCCAGCAGCTGGGTGCGGGACAGGGGTGACGGCTACACCTTC.

This rearrangement joins TRBV5-1 to TRBJ2-7, with a weak D call TRBD1 (6 bases). There are 15 residues in the CDR3. V was trimmed by 1 base and J by 6 bases, leaving 17 bases between them. Per the germline V gene, CDR1 is SGHRS and CDR2 is YFSETQ. The CDR3 protein is CASSLLGTRLVEQYF. CDR3 nucleotides: TGCGCCAGCAGCTTGCTGGGGACACGTCTCGTCGAGCAGTACTTC.

In this sample, this clonotype turned up a few times. The rearrangement uses TRBV7-9 and TRBJ2-7; 7 nucleotides match TRBD1. Germline V gene lookup returns CDR1 SEHNR and CDR2 FQNEAQ (reference sequence). The CDR3 totals 15 residues. The junction had 10 bases not matched to a gene; V was cut back by 5 bases and J by 3 bases. CDR3 protein: CASSLGTGVFYEQYF. The CDR3 DNA is TGTGCCAGCAGCCTCGGCACAGGGGTTTTCTACGAGCAGTACTTC.

In this sample, this clonotype turned up a few times. The CDR3 DNA is TGTGCCAGCAGCCCCGGGGGGCTACAAGAGACCCAGTACTTC. This sequence encodes CASSPGGLQETQYF. The chain carries TRBV7-3 and TRBJ2-5; D is perhaps TRBD2 (7 bases). Trimming left V 5 bases short and J 2 bases short, with 12 bases between. The CDR3 spans 14 residues. Germline assignment: CDR1 SGHTA and CDR2 FQGTGA.

This chain connects TRBV5-1 to TRBJ2-7, with D tentatively TRBD1 or TRBD2 (5 bases each). This CDR3 region has 14 residues. Germline values: CDR1 SGHRS, CDR2 YFSETQ. Trimming took off 5 bases at V and 3 bases at J, with 15 bases between the two ends. As DNA, the CDR3 is TGCGCCAGCAGGCCCCCGGGACGGGGCTACGAGCAGTACTTC. Translating it yields CASRPPGRGYEQYF.

The rearrangement links TRBV5-6 to TRBJ2-2, with D perhaps TRBD1 (5 bases). The CDR3 has 17 amino acids. Trimming pared 0 bases from V and 0 bases from J, leaving 12 bases between. CDR1 and CDR2 from the germline V gene are SGHDT and YYEEEE. CDR3 region: CASSLVISGTNTGELFF. The CDR3 coding sequence is TGTGCCAGCAGCTTGGTAATTTCAGGGACGAACACCGGGGAGCTGTTTTTT. Complete variable domain (other parts from reference TRBV5-6 and TRBJ2-2): DAGVTQSPTHLIKTRGQQVTLRCSPKSGHDTVSWYQQALGQGPQFIFQYYEEEERQRGNFPDRFSGHQFPNYSSELNVNALLLGDSALYLCASSLVISGTNTGELFFGEGSRLTVL.

The CDR3: CASSVASGGSSSYNEQFF. The DNA of the CDR3 is TGTGCCAGCAGCGTAGCTAGCGGGGGATCCAGCTCCTACAATGAGCAGTTCTTC. The genes are TRBV9 and TRBJ2-1; 10 nucleotides line up with TRBD2. There are 18 residues in the CDR3. The germline V gene encodes CDR1 SGDLS and CDR2 YYNGEE. V gave up 0 bases and J gave up 0 bases; unmatched junction bases: 6.

The V gene is TRBV28, the J gene TRBJ2-7; tentatively, D is TRBD2 (6 bases). The CDR3 consists of 15 residues. The ends were cut back, 2 bases at V and 6 bases at J, with 17 bases in the middle. The germline gives CDR1 MDHEN, CDR2 SYDVKM. CDR3 loop: CASSLRRGLASEQYF. The CDR3 region has the DNA TGTGCCAGCAGTTTACGGCGGGGTCTGGCCTCCGAGCAGTACTTC.

The rearrangement links TRBV4-1 to TRBJ1-2, with D possibly TRBD1 on 6 matching bases. The CDR3 totals 14 residues. Germline V gene data show CDR1 as MGHRA and CDR2 as YSYEKL. The ends were cut back, 1 base at V and 4 bases at J, with 10 bases in the middle. The CDR3 loop reads CASSQGDTGYGYTF. The CDR3 nucleotides are TGCGCCAGCAGCCAAGGGGACACGGGCTATGGCTACACCTTC.